Shown below are 2 T cell receptor beta chains from a single sample sequenced in a study of blood T cell repertoires in COVID-19 (dated by TCRdb to about 2020). Libraries were built with the immunoSEQ multiplex PCR assay. The clones in this table, taken by TCRdb from immuneACCESS, are in-frame only. Not every clone is retained; where verified, under half of the shortfall comes from an unresolved V gene, and the cause of the rest is unknown. The sample table records around 170,000 clones; approximately 84% of these occur just once. About an eighth of the sample goes to the ten largest clones. The sequencing input was PBMCs or T cells enriched from blood (not recorded which). The receptors stem from a man aged 45 to 65 who had recovered from COVID-19.

The chain employs TRBV19 and TRBJ1-3; D unclear. The CDR3 sequence is 13 residues long. Germline CDR1 reads LNHDA; CDR2 reads SQIVND (reference sequence). Trimming removed 6 bases at V and 2 bases at J, with 8 bases between. CDR3 loop: CASSHQAGNTIYF. The CDR3 coding sequence is TGTGCCAGTAGCCACCAGGCTGGAAACACCATATATTTT.

The chain combines TRBV5-3 with TRBJ2-5; the D gene is possibly TRBD1 (6 bases). TRBV5-3 is designated an ORF whose function remains uncertain. CDR3 length: 14 amino acids. The V gene lost 0 bases and the J gene lost 5 bases, with 11 bases spanning the gap. The CDR3, as DNA: TGTGCCAGAAGCTTGGCAGGACAGACGGAGACCCAGTACTTC. This sequence encodes CARSLAGQTETQYF.